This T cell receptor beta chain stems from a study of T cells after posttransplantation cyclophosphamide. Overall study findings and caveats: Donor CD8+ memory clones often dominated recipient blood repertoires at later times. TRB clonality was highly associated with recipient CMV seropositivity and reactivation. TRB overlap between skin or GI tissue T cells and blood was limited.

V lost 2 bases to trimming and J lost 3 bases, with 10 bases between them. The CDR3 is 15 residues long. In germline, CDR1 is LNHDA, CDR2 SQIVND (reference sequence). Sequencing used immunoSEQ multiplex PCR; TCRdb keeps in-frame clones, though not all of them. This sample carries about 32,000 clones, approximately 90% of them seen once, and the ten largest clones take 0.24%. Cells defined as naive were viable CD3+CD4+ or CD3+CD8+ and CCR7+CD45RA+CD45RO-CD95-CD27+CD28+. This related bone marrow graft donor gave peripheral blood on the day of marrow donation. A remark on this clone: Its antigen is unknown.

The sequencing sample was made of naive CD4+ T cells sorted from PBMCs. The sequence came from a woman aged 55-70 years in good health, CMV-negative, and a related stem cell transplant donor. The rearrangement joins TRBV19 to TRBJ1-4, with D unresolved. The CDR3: CASSIHEAANEKLFF. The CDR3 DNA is TGTGCCAGTAGTATACACGAGGCCGCTAATGAAAAACTGTTTTTT.